The 22 T cell receptor beta chains in this list originate from one sample, sequenced in a study of cytomegalovirus exposure and HLA in healthy donors (dated by TCRdb to about 2017). Library preparation employed the immunoSEQ multiplex PCR assay. The multiplex PCR relied on a mix of 60 forward primers for TCR Vbeta segments and 13 reverse primers for TCR Jbeta segments. Entries here come from immuneACCESS through TCRdb and include only in-frame sequences with V and J called. Some clones fail to appear in such tables; in the studies checked, an unresolved V gene covers under half of the shortfall, and the cause of the remainder is unknown. Here the sample has 54,000 or so clones; about two thirds occur a single time. 15% to 20% of the sample rests with the top ten. The sequenced sample consisted of PBMCs. The receptors stem from a woman aged 55-75 years in good health and CMV-seropositive.

The sample holds a few counts of this clone. The chain recombines TRBV19 with TRBJ2-6, with 8 bases aligning to TRBD1. In germline, CDR1 is LNHDA, CDR2 SQIVND (reference sequence). The CDR3 runs to 15 residues. With 4 bases clipped from V and 6 bases from J, the junction kept 5 bases outside the gene matches. Written as DNA, the CDR3 is TGTGCCAGTAGTACGGGGACAGGCGTGGCCAACGTCCTGACTTTC. It is translated as CASSTGTGVANVLTF. The full variable domain, rest sourced from reference TRBV19 and TRBJ2-6, is DGGITQSPKYLFRKEGQNVTLSCEQNLNHDAMYWYRQDPGQGLRLIYYSQIVNDFQKGDIAEGYSVSREKKESFPLTVTSAQKNPTAFYLCASSTGTGVANVLTFGAGSRLTVL.

The J gene is TRBJ2-5, the V gene TRBV19; D may be TRBD1 (5 bases). Between the trimmed V and J ends, which lost 5 bases and 0 bases, there was a span of 13 bases. CDR1 and CDR2 from the germline V gene are LNHDA and SQIVND (reference sequence). This CDR3 has 15 residues. The CDR3 sequence: CASSPGMGHQETQYF. CDR3 nucleotide sequence: TGTGCCAGTAGTCCAGGGATGGGTCACCAAGAGACCCAGTACTTC.

The rearrangement uses TRBV27 and TRBJ2-2; no reliable D call. CDR1 and CDR2 (germline): MNHEY, SMNVEV (reference sequence). The CDR3 has 13 residues. Trimming left V 2 bases short and J 7 bases short, with 8 bases between. The DNA of the CDR3 is TGTGCCAGCAGTTTACAGGATGGCGGGGAGCTGTTTTTT. It encodes CASSLQDGGELFF.

CDR3 amino acids: CASRSFPSYNSPLHF. The CDR3 DNA follows: TGTGCAAGTCGCTCATTCCCCTCCTATAATTCACCCCTCCACTTT. This chain links TRBV12-2 with TRBJ1-6; the table calls TRBD1, which could not be checked here. TRBV12-2 is flagged as a pseudogene. The CDR3 sequence is 15 residues long.

This chain joins TRBV7-2 and TRBJ2-7; 9 bases are shared with TRBD1. The ends lost 3 bases at V and 5 bases at J; junction bases unmatched: 8. The CDR3 consists of 15 residues. In germline, CDR1 is SGHTA, CDR2 FQGNSA. CDR3 coding DNA: TGTGCCAGCAGCTTCGGAGGACAGGGGTTCCACGAGCAGTACTTC. As protein: CASSFGGQGFHEQYF.

This rearrangement joins TRBV7-2 to TRBJ2-1; possible D gene TRBD1, 6 bases. There are 14 residues in the CDR3. Trimming pared 3 bases from V and 6 bases from J, leaving 12 bases between. Germline assignment: CDR1 SGHTA and CDR2 FQGNSA. The chain's CDR3 is CASSLGVGANEQFF. CDR3 DNA sequence: TGTGCCAGCAGCTTGGGGGTGGGGGCCAATGAGCAGTTCTTC.

The chain uses TRBV21-1 and TRBJ2-3; whether TRBD2, the table's D call, matches the DNA was not checked. TRBV21-1 is a pseudogene segment. This CDR3 comprises 21 residues. Here the CDR3 reads CASSRPEGTSGGAPSTDTQYF. CDR3 nucleotides: TGTGCCAGCAGCCGCCCGGAAGGGACTAGCGGGGGGGCCCCTAGCACAGATACGCAGTATTTT.

This chain connects TRBV11-2 to TRBJ2-5; 9 positions match TRBD2. J was trimmed by 0 bases and V by 6 bases; bases with no gene match: 2. In germline, CDR1 is SGHAT, CDR2 FQNNGV. This CDR3 has 14 amino acids. Written as DNA, the CDR3 is TGTGCCAGCAGGACTAGCGGTTACCAAGAGACCCAGTACTTC. Its protein is CASRTSGYQETQYF.

This clone was seen once. The chain joins TRBV21-1 to TRBJ1-1. TRBV21-1 is a pseudogene locus. CDR3 length: 17 amino acids. DNA for the CDR3: TGTGCCAGCAGCAAAGGGATTAGGCGGGGGGTAAGCACTGAAGCTTTCTTT. Residues: CASSKGIRRGVSTEAFF.

The chain links TRBV2 to TRBJ1-4; D not resolved. V was pared by 3 bases and J by 7 bases, with 12 bases between. This CDR3 region has 14 residues. The germline CDR1 and CDR2 sequences are SNHLY and FYNNEI. For the CDR3, the DNA is TGTGCCAGCAGTGACTCGGTCCGGGGTGAAAAACTGTTTTTT. Residues: CASSDSVRGEKLFF.

Only a few counts were recorded for this clone. This chain joins TRBV21-1 and TRBJ1-5; TRBD1 was called by the table and not checked on the DNA. TRBV21-1 is classified as a pseudogene. This CDR3 contains 20 residues. The CDR3 DNA reads TGTGCCAGCAGCGAGTTAAAAAAGGGACAGGGCCAGAGTGAAAATCAGCCCCAGCATTTT. Translated: CASSELKKGQGQSENQPQHF.

This clone was observed a single time. J is TRBJ1-2 and V is TRBV6-1; 7 bases line up with TRBD1. Germline V gene sequence: CDR1 MNHNS, CDR2 SASEGT. J lost 6 bases, V lost 6 bases, and 7 bases had no gene match. The CDR3 totals 13 residues. The CDR3 DNA reads as TGTGCCAGCAGCGTTGGTACAGGGGATGGCTACACCTTC. Translated, it gives CASSVGTGDGYTF.

The table lists this clone with a few counts. The V and J genes are TRBV2 and TRBJ1-2; D remains unclear. There are 12 residues in the CDR3. The V end lost 6 bases, the J end lost 7 bases, and 12 bases lay between the germline ends. Germline CDR1 SNHLY, CDR2 FYNNEI. CDR3 sequence reads: CASSVRGFGYTF. The CDR3 nucleotides are TGTGCCAGCAGCGTTCGGGGATTTGGCTACACCTTC.

This clone has ten or more counts. V usage is TRBV6-5 and J usage is TRBJ1-1; tentative D call: TRBD1 (6 bases). Trimming left V 6 bases short and J 4 bases short, with 12 bases between. CDR1 and CDR2 (germline): MNHEY, SVGAGI. This CDR3 is built from 13 residues. CDR3 loop: CASRQGWSTEAFF. CDR3 bases: TGTGCCAGCAGACAGGGTTGGAGCACTGAAGCTTTCTTT.

This clone was found a few times. The chain employs TRBV28 and TRBJ2-7; 8 bases match TRBD1. The CDR3 runs to 15 residues. Germline-derived CDR1 and CDR2 are MDHEN and SYDVKM. The V segment lost 3 bases and the J segment 2 bases; nucleotides outside the gene matches: 6. In nucleotides, the CDR3 is TGTGCCAGCAGTTTTTCAGGGGGCCCTACCTACGAGCAGTACTTC. Its translation: CASSFSGGPTYEQYF.

The chain carries TRBV30 and TRBJ2-2; 8 bases are a match to TRBD2. The CDR3 sequence is 15 residues long. Germline lookup yields CDR1 GTSNPN and CDR2 SVGIG (reference sequence). The trim removed 4 bases at V and 6 bases at J, leaving 10 bases unmatched. The CDR3 bases are TGTGCCTGGAATGCGATAGCGGGGTCTGCCGGGGAGCTGTTTTTT. Its translation: CAWNAIAGSAGELFF. Supplemented by reference TRBV30 and TRBJ2-2, the full variable domain reads SQTIHQWPATLVQPVGSPLSLECTVEGTSNPNLYWYRQAAGRGLQLLFYSVGIGQISSEVPQNLSASRPQDRQFILSSKKLLLSDSGFYLCAWNAIAGSAGELFFGEGSRLTVL.

The chain has TRBV2 and TRBJ2-7; 7 positions match TRBD1. The CDR3 is 15 amino acids. CDR1 and CDR2 from the germline V gene are SNHLY and FYNNEI. With V trimmed by 7 bases and J by 0 bases, 9 bases remained unmatched. Here the CDR3 reads CASTLNRGVSYEQYF. CDR3 DNA sequence: TGTGCCAGCACCCTAAACAGGGGAGTCTCCTACGAGCAGTACTTC.

The chain links TRBV19 to TRBJ1-4; 11 bases align to TRBD1. The CDR3 loop spans 15 amino acids. The junction had 2 bases not matched to a gene; V was cut back by 1 base and J by 7 bases. Germline CDR1 LNHDA, CDR2 SQIVND (reference sequence). The CDR3 nucleotides read TGTGCCAGTAGTATAGCCGGGACAGGGGGTGAAAAACTGTTTTTT. This encodes CASSIAGTGGEKLFF.

The rearrangement links TRBV28 to TRBJ1-1; the match to TRBD1 covers 11 bases. The V and J ends lost 6 bases and 8 bases, in that order; junction bases with no gene match: 11. CDR3 size: 15 residues. CDR1 is MDHEN and CDR2 is SYDVKM in the germline V gene. The CDR3 nucleotides are TGTGCCAGCAGCTCCCCCGGACAGGGGGCATTGGAAGCTTTCTTT. This codes for CASSSPGQGALEAFF.

Only a few counts were recorded for this clone. The chain employs TRBV7-3 and TRBJ2-5; TRBD1 is a possible D gene (5 bases). The CDR3 contains 14 residues. V lost 5 bases and J lost 2, with 12 bases in between. The germline gives CDR1 SGHTA, CDR2 FQGTGA. CDR3 amino acids: CASSPTGLQETQYF. CDR3 DNA sequence: TGTGCCAGCAGCCCTACAGGATTACAAGAGACCCAGTACTTC.

This clone has only a few counts. CDR3 in DNA: TGTGCCAGCAGCGCCCGGGACAGTAATTCACCCCTCCACTTT. As protein: CASSARDSNSPLHF. This chain links TRBV6-6 with TRBJ1-6, with 7 nucleotides matching TRBD1. CDR3 size: 14 residues. The V and J ends lost 6 bases and 6 bases, in that order; junction bases with no gene match: 5. The germline gives CDR1 MNHNY, CDR2 SVGAGI (reference sequence).

V gene TRBV6-6 combines with J gene TRBJ2-7; D might be TRBD1 (6 bases). Germline CDR1 and CDR2: MNHNY and SVGAGI (reference sequence). With 4 bases removed from V and 5 bases from J, the gap between germline ends came to 21 bases. The CDR3 contains 16 residues. The CDR3 protein is CASSWITGFGVNEQYF. CDR3 nucleotides: TGTGCCAGCAGTTGGATCACAGGGTTTGGTGTGAACGAGCAGTACTTC.